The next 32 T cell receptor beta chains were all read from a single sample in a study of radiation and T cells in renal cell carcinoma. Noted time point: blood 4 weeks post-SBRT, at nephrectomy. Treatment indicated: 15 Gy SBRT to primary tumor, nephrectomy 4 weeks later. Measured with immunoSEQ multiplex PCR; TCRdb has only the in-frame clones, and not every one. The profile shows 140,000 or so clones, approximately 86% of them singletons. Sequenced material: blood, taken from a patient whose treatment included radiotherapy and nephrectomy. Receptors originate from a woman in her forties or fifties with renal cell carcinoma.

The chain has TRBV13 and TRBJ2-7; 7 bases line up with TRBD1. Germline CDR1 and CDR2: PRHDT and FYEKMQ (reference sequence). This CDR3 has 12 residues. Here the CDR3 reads CASSLAGTVPQV. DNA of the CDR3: TGTGCCAGCAGCTTAGCCGGGACAGTTCCCCAAGTC.

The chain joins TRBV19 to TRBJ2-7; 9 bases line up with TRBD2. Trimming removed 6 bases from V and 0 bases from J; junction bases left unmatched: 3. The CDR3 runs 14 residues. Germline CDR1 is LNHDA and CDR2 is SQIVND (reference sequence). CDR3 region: CASRVSGGSYEQYF. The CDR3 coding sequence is TGTGCCAGTAGAGTTAGCGGGGGCTCCTACGAGCAGTACTTC.

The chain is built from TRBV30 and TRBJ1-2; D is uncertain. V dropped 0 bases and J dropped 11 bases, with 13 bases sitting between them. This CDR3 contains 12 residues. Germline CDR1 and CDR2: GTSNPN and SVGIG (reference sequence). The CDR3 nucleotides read TGTGCCTGGAGTGTAAGAGTTTTGGGTTACACCTTC. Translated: CAWSVRVLGYTF.

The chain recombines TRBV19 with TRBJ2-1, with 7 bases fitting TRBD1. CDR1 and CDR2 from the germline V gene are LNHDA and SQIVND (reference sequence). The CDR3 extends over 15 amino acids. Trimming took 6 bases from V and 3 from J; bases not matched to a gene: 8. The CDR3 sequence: CASRERDSDYNEQFF. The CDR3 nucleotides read TGTGCCAGTAGGGAAAGGGACAGCGACTACAATGAGCAGTTCTTC.

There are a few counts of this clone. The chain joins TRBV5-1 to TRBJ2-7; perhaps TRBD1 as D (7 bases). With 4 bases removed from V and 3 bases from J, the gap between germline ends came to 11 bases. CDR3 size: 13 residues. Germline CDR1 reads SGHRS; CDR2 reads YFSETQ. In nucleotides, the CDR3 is TGCGCCAGCAGCAGGGGGGACAGCTACGAGCAGTACTTC. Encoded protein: CASSRGDSYEQYF.

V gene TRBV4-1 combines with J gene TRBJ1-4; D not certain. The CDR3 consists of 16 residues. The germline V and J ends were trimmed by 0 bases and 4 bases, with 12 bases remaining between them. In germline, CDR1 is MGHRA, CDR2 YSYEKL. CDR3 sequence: CASSQDLARNNEKLFF. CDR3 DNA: TGCGCCAGCAGCCAAGATCTGGCCAGAAATAATGAAAAACTGTTTTTT.

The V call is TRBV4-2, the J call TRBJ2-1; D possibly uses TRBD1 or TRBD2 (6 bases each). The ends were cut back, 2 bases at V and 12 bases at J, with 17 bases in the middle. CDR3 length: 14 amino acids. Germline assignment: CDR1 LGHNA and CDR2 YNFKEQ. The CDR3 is CASSQRDRGTRQFF. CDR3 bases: TGTGCCAGCAGCCAAAGGGACCGGGGGACACGGCAGTTCTTC.

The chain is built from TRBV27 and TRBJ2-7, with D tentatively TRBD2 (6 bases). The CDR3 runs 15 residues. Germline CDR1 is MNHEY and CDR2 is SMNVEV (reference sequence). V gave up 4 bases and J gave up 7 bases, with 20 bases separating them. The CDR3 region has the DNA TGTGCCAGCAGTTCCGCGTCGCGGGGCGTGGGTGAGCAGTACTTC. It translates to CASSSASRGVGEQYF.

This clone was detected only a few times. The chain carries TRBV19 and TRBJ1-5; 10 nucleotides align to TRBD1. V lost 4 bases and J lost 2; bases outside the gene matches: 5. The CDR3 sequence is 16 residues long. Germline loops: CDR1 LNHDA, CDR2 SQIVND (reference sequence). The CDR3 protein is CASSKGTGAGNQPQHF. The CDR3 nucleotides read TGTGCCAGTAGTAAAGGGACAGGGGCGGGCAATCAGCCCCAGCATTTT.

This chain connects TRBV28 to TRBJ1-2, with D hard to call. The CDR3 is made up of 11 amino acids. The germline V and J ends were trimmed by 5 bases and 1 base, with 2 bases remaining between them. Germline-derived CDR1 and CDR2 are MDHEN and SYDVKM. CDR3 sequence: CASSLNYGYTF. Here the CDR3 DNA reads TGTGCCAGCAGTCTTAACTATGGCTACACCTTC.

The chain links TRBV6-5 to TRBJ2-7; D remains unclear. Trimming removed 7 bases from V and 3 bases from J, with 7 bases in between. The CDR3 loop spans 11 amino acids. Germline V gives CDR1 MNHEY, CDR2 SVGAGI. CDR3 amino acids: CASNKGYEQYF. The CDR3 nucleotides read TGTGCCAGCAATAAGGGCTACGAGCAGTACTTC.

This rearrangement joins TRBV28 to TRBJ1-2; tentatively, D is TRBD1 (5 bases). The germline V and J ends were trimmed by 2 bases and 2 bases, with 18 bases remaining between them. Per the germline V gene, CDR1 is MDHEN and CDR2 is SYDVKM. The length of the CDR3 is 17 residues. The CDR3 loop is CASSLTFPTGRNYGYTF. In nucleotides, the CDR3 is TGTGCCAGCAGTTTAACCTTTCCTACAGGAAGAAACTATGGCTACACCTTC.

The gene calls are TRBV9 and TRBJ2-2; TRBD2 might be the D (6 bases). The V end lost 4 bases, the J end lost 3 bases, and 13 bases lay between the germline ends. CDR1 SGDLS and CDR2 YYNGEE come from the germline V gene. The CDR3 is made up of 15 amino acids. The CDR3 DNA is TGTGCCAGCAGCCCACGCGGAGGGTACACCGGGGAGCTGTTTTTT. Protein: CASSPRGGYTGELFF.

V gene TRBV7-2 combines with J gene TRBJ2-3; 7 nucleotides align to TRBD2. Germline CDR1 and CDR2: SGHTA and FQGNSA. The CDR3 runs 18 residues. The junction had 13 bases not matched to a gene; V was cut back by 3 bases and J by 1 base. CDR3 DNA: TGTGCCAGCAGCTTCATTCGTGGCGGGAGTGAGGGCACAGATACGCAGTATTTT. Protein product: CASSFIRGGSEGTDTQYF.

CDR3 in DNA: TGCGCCAGCATAGGCGGGAGTAGAAATGAGCAGTTCTTC. Amino acid sequence: CASIGGSRNEQFF. The rearrangement links TRBV5-1 to TRBJ2-1; 7 nucleotides match TRBD2. The trim removed 6 bases at V and 7 bases at J, leaving 7 bases unmatched. This CDR3 is built from 13 residues. From germline, CDR1 is SGHRS and CDR2 YFSETQ.

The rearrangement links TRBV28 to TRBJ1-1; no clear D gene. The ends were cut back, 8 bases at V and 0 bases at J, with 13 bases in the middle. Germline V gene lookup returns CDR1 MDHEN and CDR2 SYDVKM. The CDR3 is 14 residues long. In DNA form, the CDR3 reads TGTGCCAGCCGACTGCACAGACTGAACACTGAAGCTTTCTTT. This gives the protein CASRLHRLNTEAFF. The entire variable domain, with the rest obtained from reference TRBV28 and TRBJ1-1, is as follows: DVKVTQSSRYLVKRTGEKVFLECVQDMDHENMFWYRQDPGLGLRLIYFSYDVKMKEKGDIPEGYSVSREKKERFSLILESASTNQTSMYLCASRLHRLNTEAFFGQGTRLTVV.

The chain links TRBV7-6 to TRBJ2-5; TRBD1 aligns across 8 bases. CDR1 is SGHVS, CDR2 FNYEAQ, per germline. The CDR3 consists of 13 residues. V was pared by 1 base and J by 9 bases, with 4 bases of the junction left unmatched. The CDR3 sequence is CASSLGQDRAQYF. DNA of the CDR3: TGTGCCAGCAGCTTAGGGCAGGACAGGGCCCAGTACTTC.

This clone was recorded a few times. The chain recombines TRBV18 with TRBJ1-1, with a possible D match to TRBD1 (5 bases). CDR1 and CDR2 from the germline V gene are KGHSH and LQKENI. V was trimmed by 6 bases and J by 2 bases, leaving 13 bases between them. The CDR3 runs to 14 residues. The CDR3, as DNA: TGTGCCAGCTCGCCGACAGCCCTAAACACTGAAGCTTTCTTT. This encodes CASSPTALNTEAFF.

For the CDR3, the DNA is TGTGCCAGCAGTGCGCGACAGGGTGACCAAGAGACCCAGTACTTC. Protein product: CASSARQGDQETQYF. The V and J genes are TRBV6-1 and TRBJ2-5, with TRBD1 matching 7 bases. Germline V lookup: CDR1 MNHNS, CDR2 SASEGT. The CDR3 is made up of 15 amino acids. V dropped 4 bases and J dropped 0; count of bases not matched to a gene: 5.

Written as DNA, the CDR3 is TGTGCCAGCAGCTTAGCGGGAGCAACCGGGGAGCTGTTTTTT. This translates into CASSLAGATGELFF. This chain links TRBV6-4 with TRBJ2-2, with 9 bases identical to TRBD2. Germline CDR1 MRHNA, CDR2 SNTAGT. The CDR3 is made up of 14 amino acids. The V segment lost 6 bases and the J segment 5 bases; nucleotides outside the gene matches: 4.

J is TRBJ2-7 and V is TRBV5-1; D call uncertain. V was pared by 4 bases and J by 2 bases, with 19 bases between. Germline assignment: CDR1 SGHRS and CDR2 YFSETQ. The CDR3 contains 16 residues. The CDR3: CASSPATERLTYEQYF. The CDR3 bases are TGCGCCAGCAGCCCAGCGACCGAGCGCCTAACCTACGAGCAGTACTTC.

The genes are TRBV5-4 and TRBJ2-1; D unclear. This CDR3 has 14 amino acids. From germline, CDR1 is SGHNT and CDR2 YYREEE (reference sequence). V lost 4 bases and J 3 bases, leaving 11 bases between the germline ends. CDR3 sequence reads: CASSPRTDYNEQFF. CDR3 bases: TGTGCCAGCAGCCCAAGGACGGACTACAATGAGCAGTTCTTC.

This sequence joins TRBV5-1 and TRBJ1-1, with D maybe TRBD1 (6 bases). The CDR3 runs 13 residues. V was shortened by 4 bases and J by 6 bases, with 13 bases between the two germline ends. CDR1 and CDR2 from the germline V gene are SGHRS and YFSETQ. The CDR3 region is CASSKGRGAEAFF. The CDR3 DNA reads TGCGCCAGCAGCAAAGGCAGGGGCGCTGAAGCTTTCTTT.

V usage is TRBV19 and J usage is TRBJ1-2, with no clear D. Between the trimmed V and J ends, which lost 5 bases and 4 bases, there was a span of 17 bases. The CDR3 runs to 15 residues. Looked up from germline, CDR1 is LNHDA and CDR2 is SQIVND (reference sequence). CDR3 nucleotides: TGTGCCAGTAGTGACCGGAGAGCTGTCCGCTATGGCTACACCTTC. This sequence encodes CASSDRRAVRYGYTF.

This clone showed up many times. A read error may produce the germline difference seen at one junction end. CDR3 DNA sequence: TGTGCCAGCACCCCCTCCCACAATGAGCAGTTCTTC. Translating it yields CASTPSHNEQFF. This rearrangement joins TRBV11-2 to TRBJ2-1; D unclear. From germline, CDR1 is SGHAT and CDR2 FQNNGV. The CDR3 is 12 amino acids.

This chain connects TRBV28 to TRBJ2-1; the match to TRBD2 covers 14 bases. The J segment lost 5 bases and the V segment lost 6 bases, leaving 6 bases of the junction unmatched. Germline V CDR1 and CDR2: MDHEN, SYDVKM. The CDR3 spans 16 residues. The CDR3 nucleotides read TGTGCCAGCAGGCAAGGGGGACTAGCGGGAGACAATGAGCAGTTCTTC. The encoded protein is CASRQGGLAGDNEQFF.

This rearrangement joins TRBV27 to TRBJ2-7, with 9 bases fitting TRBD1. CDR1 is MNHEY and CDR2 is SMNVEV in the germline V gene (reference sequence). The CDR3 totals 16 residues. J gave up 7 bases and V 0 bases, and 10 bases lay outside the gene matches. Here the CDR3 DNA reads TGTGCCAGCAGTTTATCGGGGGGGACAGGGCGCTTGGAGCAGTACTTC. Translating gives CASSLSGGTGRLEQYF.

Here the CDR3 DNA reads TGCGCCAGCAGCCGACCTAGCGGGTCCTCCTACAATGAGCAGTTCTTC. It encodes CASSRPSGSSYNEQFF. The chain carries TRBV5-1 and TRBJ2-1; 8 bases align to TRBD2. The germline V gene encodes CDR1 SGHRS and CDR2 YFSETQ. The V segment lost 4 bases and the J segment 0 bases; nucleotides outside the gene matches: 6. The CDR3 is 16 amino acids.

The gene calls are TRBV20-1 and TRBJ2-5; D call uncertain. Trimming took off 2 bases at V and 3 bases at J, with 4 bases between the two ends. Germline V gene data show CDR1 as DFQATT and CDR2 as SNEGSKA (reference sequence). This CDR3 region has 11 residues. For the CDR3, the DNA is TGCAGTGCTAGAAAAGAAGAGACCCAGTACTTC. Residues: CSARKEETQYF.

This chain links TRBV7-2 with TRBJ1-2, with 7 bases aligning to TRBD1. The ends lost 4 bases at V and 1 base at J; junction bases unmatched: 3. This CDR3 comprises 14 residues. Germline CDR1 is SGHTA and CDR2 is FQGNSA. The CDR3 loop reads CASSSNRGNYGYTF. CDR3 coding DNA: TGTGCCAGCAGCTCAAACAGGGGTAACTATGGCTACACCTTC. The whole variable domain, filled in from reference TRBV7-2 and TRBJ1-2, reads GAGVSQSPSNKVTEKGKDVELRCDPISGHTALYWYRQSLGQGLEFLIYFQGNSAPDKSGLPSDRFSAERTGGSVSTLTIQRTQQEDSAVYLCASSSNRGNYGYTFGSGTRLTVV.

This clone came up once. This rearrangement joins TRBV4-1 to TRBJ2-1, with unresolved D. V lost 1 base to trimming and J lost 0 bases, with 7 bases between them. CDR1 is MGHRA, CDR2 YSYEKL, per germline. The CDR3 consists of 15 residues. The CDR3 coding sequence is TGCGCCAGCAGCCAAGGGTCGAGCTCCTACAATGAGCAGTTCTTC. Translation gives CASSQGSSSYNEQFF.

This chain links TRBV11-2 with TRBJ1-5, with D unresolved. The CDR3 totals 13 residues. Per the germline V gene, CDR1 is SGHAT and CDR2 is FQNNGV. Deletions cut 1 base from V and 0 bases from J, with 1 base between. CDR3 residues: CASSLVSNQPQHF. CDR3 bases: TGTGCCAGCAGCTTAGTTAGCAATCAGCCCCAGCATTTT.